Below, 13 T cell receptor beta chains from the same sample are listed, as sequenced in a study of esophageal squamous cell carcinoma under preoperative chemotherapy. Time point indicated: before preoperative PTX-NDP chemotherapy. One entry per CDR3 protein results from TCRdb running MiXCR on the PCR reads. The repertoire includes fewer than 40,000 distinct CDR3 sequences, 40% to 60% of them detected once, and approximately 12% sits in the top ten. Sample collection was performed from a patient given preoperative chemotherapy. All receptors derive from a human donor with esophageal squamous cell carcinoma. The donor label of this sample is uncertain.

V and J are TRBV20-1 and TRBJ1-1, with TRBD1 matching over 12 bases. The trim removed 1 base at V and 2 bases at J, leaving 5 bases unmatched. Per the germline V gene, CDR1 is DFQATT and CDR2 is SNEGSKA (reference sequence). There are 16 residues in the CDR3. CDR3 loop: CSARGAGTGGNTEAFF. As DNA, the CDR3 is TGCAGTGCTAGAGGGGCGGGGACAGGGGGCAACACTGAAGCTTTCTTT.

On this clonotype itself: The junction and the germline gene differ at one end; a read error may be behind it. The chain carries TRBV7-3 and TRBJ2-3; 8 positions agree with TRBD2. Germline V gene lookup returns CDR1 SGHTA and CDR2 FQGTGA. The CDR3 consists of 14 residues. DNA of the CDR3: TGTGCGGGGAGCGGGAGCGGGGACACAGATACCCAGTATTTT. This sequence encodes CAGSGSGDTDTQYF.

V is TRBV15 and J is TRBJ2-5; 11 bases are a match to TRBD2. With the DNA end fitting TRBJ2-7 better, the J assignment may be wrong. The CDR3 has 17 amino acids. CDR1 is LNHNV, CDR2 YYDKDF, per germline (reference sequence). Written as DNA, the CDR3 is TGTGCCACCAGCAGAGATCTGGGGACTAGCGGCTTCTACGAGCAGTACTTC. Translating gives CATSRDLGTSGFYEQYF.

This clonotype was recorded at least ten times. The chain links TRBV27 to TRBJ2-1, with D possibly matching TRBD2 (6 bases). V was cut by 9 bases and J by 5 bases, with 14 bases left in between. CDR3 size: 13 residues. The germline V gene has CDR1 MNHEY and CDR2 SMNVEV (reference sequence). This chain's CDR3 is CASAGRINNEQFF. The CDR3, as DNA: TGTGCCAGTGCGGGACGGATTAACAATGAGCAGTTCTTC.

On this clonotype: The germline gene is not matched at one end of the junction; a read error may be the cause. The chain employs TRBV7-2 and TRBJ2-3, with D unresolved. The CDR3 covers 11 residues. The V gene's germline CDR1 is SGHTA and CDR2 FQGNSA. DNA of the CDR3: TGTGCCACCCGTAGAACAGAGACGCAGTATTTC. Amino acids: CATRRTETQYF.

Points on this clonotype: The junction does not match germline at one end; this may be a read error. The rearrangement joins TRBV7-2 to TRBJ2-5; unclear D gene. CDR3 length equals 14 residues. CDR1 is SGHTA, CDR2 FQGNSA, per germline. CDR3 sequence reads: CAGSVARDQDTQYF. CDR3 DNA sequence: TGTGCGGGTTCCGTGGCGCGAGACCAAGATACCCAGTACTTC.

Only a few counts were recorded for this clonotype. The gene calls are TRBV7-2 and TRBJ2-2; 9 positions match TRBD1. The end of the DNA is better explained by TRBJ2-3, so the J call may be wrong. Germline CDR1 reads SGHTA; CDR2 reads FQGNSA. The CDR3 sequence is 15 residues long. CDR3 amino acids: CASSFGTGNTGEQYF. CDR3 in DNA: TGTGCCAGCAGCTTTGGGACAGGGAACACCGGGGAGCAGTATTTT.

The chain joins TRBV7-2 to TRBJ1-2, with 8 bases identical to TRBD1. The V segment lost 5 bases and the J segment 6 bases; nucleotides outside the gene matches: 5. The CDR3 covers 13 residues. Germline assignment: CDR1 SGHTA and CDR2 FQGNSA. The CDR3 reads CASSPRTGNGYTF. The CDR3 DNA reads as TGTGCCAGCAGCCCTCGGACAGGGAATGGCTACACCTTC.

In this sample, this clonotype turned up many times. The chain has TRBV19 and TRBJ2-1, with TRBD1 as a possible D gene (5 bases). The germline V gene has CDR1 LNHDA and CDR2 SQIVND (reference sequence). The CDR3 extends over 13 amino acids. With 8 bases removed from V and 8 bases from J, the gap between germline ends came to 16 bases. The CDR3 region is CASAYRQGDEQFF. The CDR3 DNA reads as TGTGCCAGTGCCTATCGGCAAGGGGATGAGCAGTTCTTC.

V and J are TRBV7-8 and TRBJ2-2; TRBD2 agrees at 8 bases. This CDR3 comprises 17 residues. The germline CDR1 and CDR2 sequences are SGHVS and FQNEAQ. The V segment lost 3 bases and the J segment 13 bases; nucleotides outside the gene matches: 19. CDR3 sequence: CASSLTSVGFNTEALFF. DNA of the CDR3: TGTGCCAGCAGCTTGACTAGCGTTGGGTTCAACACAGAGGCGCTGTTTTTT.

J is TRBJ2-1 and V is TRBV18; TRBD2 aligns across 7 bases. The J call may be faulty, since TRBJ2-7 better matches the DNA end. The germline V gene has CDR1 KGHSH and CDR2 LQKENI. CDR3 size: 14 residues. CDR3 sequence: CASSPPSGPGEQYF. The CDR3 DNA reads TGTGCCAGCTCACCACCTAGCGGGCCGGGGGAGCAGTACTTC.

The chain couples TRBV7-2 to TRBJ2-4; 10 nucleotides align to TRBD1. Germline assignment: CDR1 SGHTA and CDR2 FQGNSA. The CDR3 spans 16 residues. With 6 bases clipped from V and 8 bases from J, the junction kept 13 bases outside the gene matches. DNA of the CDR3: TGTGCCAGCAGGGGAGGGGACAGGGGTGACGGAGACATTCAGTACTTC. Translated, it gives CASRGGDRGDGDIQYF.

The V gene is TRBV6-5, the J gene TRBJ1-1; no definite D call. CDR1 and CDR2 from the germline V gene are MNHEY and SVGAGI. V was pared by 2 bases and J by 3 bases, with 7 bases between. The CDR3 is 13 residues long. In DNA form, the CDR3 reads TGTGCCAGCAGTTACACGAAATACACTGAAGCTTTCTTT. It specifies CASSYTKYTEAFF.